A few counts support the clone carrying this T cell receptor (beta chain). The sample is drawn from a study of shared clonotypes between healthy human individuals. This table comes from immunoSEQ multiplex PCR, and its TCRdb copy is limited to in-frame clones, with some not included. The table has around 500,000 clones, 60% to 80% seen once. V lost 2 bases, J lost 3 bases, and 8 bases lay in between. The CDR3 contains 14 residues. The V gene's germline CDR1 is SGHTA and CDR2 FQGTGA. This chain links TRBV7-3 with TRBJ2-1; D remains ambiguous. The specimen was PBMCs. This TCR derives from a woman aged 40 to 55 in good health. Some clones in this sample may be carry-over from other donors' samples. In nucleotides, the CDR3 is TGTGCCAGCAGCTTAGGCTTGAACTACAATGAGCAGTTCTTC. Amino acid sequence: CASSLGLNYNEQFF.